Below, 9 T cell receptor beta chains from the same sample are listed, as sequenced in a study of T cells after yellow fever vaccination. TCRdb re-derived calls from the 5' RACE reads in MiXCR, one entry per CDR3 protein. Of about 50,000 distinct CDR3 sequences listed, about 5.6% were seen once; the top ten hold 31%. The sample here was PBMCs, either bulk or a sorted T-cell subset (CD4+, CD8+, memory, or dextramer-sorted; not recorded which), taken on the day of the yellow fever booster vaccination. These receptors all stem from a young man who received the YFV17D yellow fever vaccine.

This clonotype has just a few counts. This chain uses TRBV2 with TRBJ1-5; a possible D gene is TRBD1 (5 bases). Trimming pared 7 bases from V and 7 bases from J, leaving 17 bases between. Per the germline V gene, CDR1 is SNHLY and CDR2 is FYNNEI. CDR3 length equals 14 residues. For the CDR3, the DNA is TGTGCCAGCAATATGGACATGACAAGGCAGCCCCAGCATTTT. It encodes CASNMDMTRQPQHF.

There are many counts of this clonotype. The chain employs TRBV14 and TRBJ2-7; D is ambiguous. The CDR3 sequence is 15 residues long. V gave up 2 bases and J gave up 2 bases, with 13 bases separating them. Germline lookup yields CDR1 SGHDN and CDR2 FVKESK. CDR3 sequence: CASSQLDAGAYEQYF. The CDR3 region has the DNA TGTGCCAGCAGCCAATTAGACGCCGGAGCCTACGAGCAGTACTTC.

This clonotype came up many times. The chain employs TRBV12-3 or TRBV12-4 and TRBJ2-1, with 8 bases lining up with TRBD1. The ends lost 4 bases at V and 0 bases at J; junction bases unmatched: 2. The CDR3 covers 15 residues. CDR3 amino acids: CASSSQGASYNEQFF. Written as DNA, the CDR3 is TGTGCCAGCAGTTCGCAGGGGGCCTCCTACAATGAGCAGTTCTTC.

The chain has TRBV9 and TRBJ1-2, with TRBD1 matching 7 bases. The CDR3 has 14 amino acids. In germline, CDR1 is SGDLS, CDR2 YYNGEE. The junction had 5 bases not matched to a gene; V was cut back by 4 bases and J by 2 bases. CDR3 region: CASSPRTGNYGYTF. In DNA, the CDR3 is TGTGCCAGCAGCCCCAGGACAGGAAACTATGGCTACACCTTC.

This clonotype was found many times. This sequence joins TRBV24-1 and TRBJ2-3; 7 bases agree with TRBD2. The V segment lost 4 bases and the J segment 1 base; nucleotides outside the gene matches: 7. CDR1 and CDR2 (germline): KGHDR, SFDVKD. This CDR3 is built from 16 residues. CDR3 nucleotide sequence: TGTGCCACCAGTGAAGGTGGCGGGGGTGGCACAGATACGCAGTATTTT. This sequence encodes CATSEGGGGGTDTQYF.

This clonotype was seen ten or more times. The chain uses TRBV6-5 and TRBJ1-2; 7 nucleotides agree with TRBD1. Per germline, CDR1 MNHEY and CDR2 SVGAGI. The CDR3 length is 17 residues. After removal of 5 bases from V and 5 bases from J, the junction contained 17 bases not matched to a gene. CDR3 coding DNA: TGTGCCAGCAGTAACGACAGGGCGACGACCACAATTTATGGCTACACCTTC. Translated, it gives CASSNDRATTTIYGYTF.

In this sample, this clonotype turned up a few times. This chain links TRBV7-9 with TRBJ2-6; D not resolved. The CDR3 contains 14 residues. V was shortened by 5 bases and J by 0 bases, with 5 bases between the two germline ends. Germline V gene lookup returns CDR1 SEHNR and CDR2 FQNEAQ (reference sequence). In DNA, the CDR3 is TGTGCCAGCAGCGAGGTCTCTGGGGCCAACGTCCTGACTTTC. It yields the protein CASSEVSGANVLTF.

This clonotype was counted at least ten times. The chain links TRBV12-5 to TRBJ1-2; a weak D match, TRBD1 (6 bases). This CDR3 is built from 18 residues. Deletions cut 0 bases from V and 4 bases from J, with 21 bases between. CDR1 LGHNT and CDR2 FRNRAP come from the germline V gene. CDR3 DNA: TGTGCTAGTGGTTTGGTACCCCTCATTGGGACACCTCTCTATGGCTACACCTTC. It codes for CASGLVPLIGTPLYGYTF.

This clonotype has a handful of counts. This chain's CDR3 is CASSREGHNTEAFF. CDR3 coding DNA: TGCGCCAGCAGCCGAGAAGGACACAACACTGAAGCTTTCTTT. The chain uses TRBV5-1 and TRBJ1-1; TRBD1 might be the D (5 bases). The CDR3 is 14 amino acids. Trimming left V 4 bases short and J 2 bases short, with 12 bases between. Germline loops: CDR1 SGHRS, CDR2 YFSETQ.